These T cell receptor beta chains were read from a single sample in a study of T-cell reconstitution after alpha-beta-depleted transplantation in children. TCRdb independently ran MiXCR on the PCR reads; one entry per CDR3 protein. The sample includes roughly 100,000 distinct CDR3 sequences, over 6% of them seen just once. The material was PBMCs, obtained before TCRalphabeta/CD19-depleted stem cell transplant. These receptors were taken from a boy between 2 and 15 years old with acute lymphoblastic leukemia, due to receive a stem cell transplant. CDR3s include the opening cysteine and the closing phenylalanine or tryptophan. A D gene is named only where the DNA matches it firmly. The size field is filled for only some rows; it gives once, few, many or a size class.

V gene: TRBV5-4; J gene: TRBJ2-3; D gene: TRBD2; clone size: .; CDR3 DNA: TGTGCCAGCTCTGGAGGTAGCGGGGGTACAGATACGCAGTATTTT; CDR3 protein: CASSGGSGGTDTQYF
V gene: TRBV20-1; J gene: TRBJ2-1; D gene: TRBD2; clone size: medium-sized; CDR3 DNA: TGCAGTGCTAGGCGGGGGGAATACAATGAGCAGTTCTTC; CDR3 protein: CSARRGEYNEQFF
V gene: TRBV12-3/TRBV12-4; J gene: TRBJ2-2; D gene: TRBD1; clone size: few; CDR3 DNA: TGTGCCAGCAGCCCCGGGACAGGGGATTACACCGGGGAGCTGTTTTTT; CDR3 protein: CASSPGTGDYTGELFF
V gene: TRBV11-3; J gene: TRBJ2-4; D gene: .; clone size: .; CDR3 DNA: TGTGCCAGCAGCCACGCCGGGGACATTCAGTACTTC; CDR3 protein: CASSHAGDIQYF
V gene: TRBV5-1; J gene: TRBJ2-5; D gene: .; clone size: many; CDR3 DNA: TGCGCCAGCAGCTTGAAGGGGGGACGGGAGACCCAGTACTTC; CDR3 protein: CASSLKGGRETQYF
V gene: TRBV6-5; J gene: TRBJ2-7; D gene: TRBD2; clone size: few; CDR3 DNA: TGTGCCAGCAGTTCCCTGGGACTAGCGGGGGCCGTCGCCTACGAGCAGTACTTC; CDR3 protein: CASSSLGLAGAVAYEQYF
V gene: TRBV7-2; J gene: TRBJ2-1; D gene: .; clone size: many; CDR3 DNA: TGTGCCAGCAGCTTAGCGGGGACTTTCCTTTCCTACAATGAGCAGTTCTTC; CDR3 protein: CASSLAGTFLSYNEQFF
V gene: TRBV6-5; J gene: TRBJ1-5; D gene: TRBD1; clone size: .; CDR3 DNA: TGTGCCAGTGGACAGGGGTCCCACCTTAATCAGCCCCAGCATTTT; CDR3 protein: CASGQGSHLNQPQHF
V gene: TRBV7-2; J gene: TRBJ1-1; D gene: .; clone size: many; CDR3 DNA: TGTGCCAGCAGCTTAGCGGGGGGGCACGACACTGAAGCTTTCTTT; CDR3 protein: CASSLAGGHDTEAFF
V gene: TRBV5-1; J gene: TRBJ1-6; D gene: .; clone size: .; CDR3 DNA: TGCGCCACCAGCAGGGGAACGGCTGATTCACCCCTCCACTTT; CDR3 protein: CATSRGTADSPLHF
V gene: TRBV9; J gene: TRBJ2-5; D gene: .; clone size: .; CDR3 DNA: TGTGCCAGCAGCGTAGCTACAGGGGAGACCCAGTACTTC; CDR3 protein: CASSVATGETQYF
V gene: TRBV5-1; J gene: TRBJ1-1; D gene: .; clone size: .; CDR3 DNA: TGCGCCAGCAGTCTTGGATGGGGGGCGGGGGACACTGAAGCTTTCTTT; CDR3 protein: CASSLGWGAGDTEAFF
V gene: TRBV7-2; J gene: TRBJ2-7; D gene: TRBD2; clone size: .; CDR3 DNA: TGTGCCAGCAGCTTGGTAGCGGGGGGAGGCTCCTACGAGCAGTACTTC; CDR3 protein: CASSLVAGGGSYEQYF
V gene: TRBV20-1; J gene: TRBJ2-3; D gene: TRBD2; clone size: .; CDR3 DNA: TGCAGTGGCCCTCTACTAGCGGGGGGCCCAGATACGCAGTATTTT; CDR3 protein: CSGPLLAGGPDTQYF
V gene: TRBV7-3; J gene: TRBJ2-1; D gene: .; clone size: .; CDR3 DNA: TGTGCCAGCAGCCTATCTGAGGGGTTCTCCTACAATGAGCAGTTCTTC; CDR3 protein: CASSLSEGFSYNEQFF
V gene: TRBV5-5; J gene: TRBJ2-3; D gene: TRBD2; clone size: many; CDR3 DNA: TGTGCCAGCAGCTTGGTATATAGCGGGGGTGTCACAGATACGCAGTATTTT; CDR3 protein: CASSLVYSGGVTDTQYF
V gene: TRBV10-3; J gene: TRBJ1-1; D gene: .; clone size: many; CDR3 DNA: TGTGCCATCAGTGAGTCGGGACGGGGCAGCAGGGAAGCTTTCTTT; CDR3 protein: CAISESGRGSREAFF
V gene: TRBV20-1; J gene: TRBJ2-5; D gene: TRBD2; clone size: .; CDR3 DNA: TGCAGTGCTAGAGGCCAGACTAGCGTTGGGGAGACCCAGTACTTC; CDR3 protein: CSARGQTSVGETQYF
V gene: TRBV9; J gene: TRBJ2-1; D gene: TRBD2; clone size: few; CDR3 DNA: TGTGCCAGCAGCGTTGGCGGGGGACTACTGAATGAGCAGTTCTTC; CDR3 protein: CASSVGGGLLNEQFF
V gene: TRBV7-2; J gene: TRBJ1-2; D gene: .; clone size: few; CDR3 DNA: TGTGCCAGCAGCCCCCACGGAAATGGCTACACCTTC; CDR3 protein: CASSPHGNGYTF
V gene: TRBV6-5; J gene: TRBJ2-3; D gene: .; clone size: many; CDR3 DNA: TGTGCCAGCAGACCCGAGACACCCACAGATACGCAGTATTTT; CDR3 protein: CASRPETPTDTQYF
V gene: TRBV12-3/TRBV12-4; J gene: TRBJ1-2; D gene: .; clone size: many; CDR3 DNA: TGTGCCAGCAGTTTAAGATCAGGCTACACCTTC; CDR3 protein: CASSLRSGYTF